This is a list of T cell receptor beta chains from one sample in a study of blood T cell repertoires in COVID-19. Profiling relied on immunoSEQ multiplex PCR, and the TCRdb table lists in-frame clones only, not all of them. The data contain more than 65,000 clones, around 80% of them seen just once; the ten biggest clones take up 30% to 45%. Material for sequencing was peripheral blood. These TCRs come from a woman aged 65 to 85 with acute or convalescent COVID-19. Each CDR3 is given with its conserved first and last residue. D genes are given only for firm matches. Part of the rows lack a size; the others show once, few, many or a class for expanded clones.

J gene | D gene | V gene | clone size | CDR3 DNA | CDR3 protein
TRBJ2-1 | TRBD2 | TRBV27 | - | TGTGCCAGCAGTCCCGGGACTAGCGGCCTGTACTCCTACAATGAGCAGTTCTTC | CASSPGTSGLYSYNEQFF
TRBJ1-2 | - | TRBV7-3 | - | TGTGCCAGCAGCCTCGCCGGGGGGTACCCCTCCTATGGCTACACCTTC | CASSLAGGYPSYGYTF
TRBJ2-7 | - | TRBV12-3/TRBV12-4 | once | TGTGCCAGCAGTTTGTGGGGAGTCTACGAGCAGTACTTC | CASSLWGVYEQYF
TRBJ2-1 | - | TRBV12-5 | - | TGTGCTAGTGGTTTGGGGACTCTCCGGGAGCAGTTCTTC | CASGLGTLREQFF
TRBJ2-1 | - | TRBV7-8 | - | TGTGCCAGCAGCTTAGTTCGGCCCTTTAGCGTCGGTGGCTTGAATGAGCAGTTCTTC | CASSLVRPFSVGGLNEQFF
TRBJ2-1 | TRBD2 | TRBV19 | once | TGTGCCAGTAGTACCGGGACTAGCGGGCGCCGGGGTGAGCAGTTCTTC | CASSTGTSGRRGEQFF
TRBJ2-1 | TRBD2 | TRBV6-1 | - | TGTGCCAGCAGTGAAGGCGGGGGCTACAATGAGCAGTTCTTC | CASSEGGGYNEQFF
TRBJ2-7 | - | TRBV6-1 | - | TGTGCCAGCAGTGATCGCCTCGGACTAACCTACGAGCAGTACTTC | CASSDRLGLTYEQYF
TRBJ2-5 | TRBD1 | TRBV5-1 | - | TGCGCCAGCAGCCAGGGGGTTCGGGAGACCCAGTACTTC | CASSQGVRETQYF
TRBJ2-7 | - | TRBV13 | - | TGTGCCAGCAGCCCAGCGGAGGGCTACGAGCAGTACTTC | CASSPAEGYEQYF
TRBJ1-5 | - | TRBV19 | - | TGTGCCAGTAGTATAGATCAGAGGGACAATCAGCCCCAGCATTTT | CASSIDQRDNQPQHF
TRBJ1-1 | - | TRBV18 | - | TGTGCCAGCTCACCACCTCCCCCTAACCGAGCTTTCTTT | CASSPPPPNRAFF
TRBJ2-2 | - | TRBV7-3 | - | TGTGCCAGCAGCTTACGTGGGGGCGCGAACACCGGGGAGCTGTTTTTT | CASSLRGGANTGELFF
TRBJ2-1 | TRBD2 | TRBV27 | once | TGTGCCAGCAGTACGGGACTAGCGGGATACTACAATGAGCAGTTCTTC | CASSTGLAGYYNEQFF
TRBJ2-5 | - | TRBV3-1/TRBV3-2 | - | TGTGCCAGCAGTCTAGGACTCCAAGAGACCCAGTACTTC | CASSLGLQETQYF
TRBJ2-7 | - | TRBV18 | - | TGTGCCAGCTCACCGTCGCAGAACTACGAGCAGTACTTC | CASSPSQNYEQYF
TRBJ1-2 | - | TRBV3-1/TRBV3-2 | once | TGTGCCAGTTATGGCCCGGGGGGCTACACCTTC | CASYGPGGYTF
TRBJ1-6 | TRBD1 | TRBV7-8 | - | TGTGCCAGCAGCTTGGACAGGGGAGGTTCACCCCTCCACTTT | CASSLDRGGSPLHF
TRBJ2-5 | TRBD2 | TRBV4-2 | - | TGTGCCAGCAGCGTCGGGCGGCTAGCGGGAGGTCAAGAGACCCAGTACTTC | CASSVGRLAGGQETQYF
TRBJ1-6 | - | TRBV6-5 | - | TGTGCCAGCCGCGGGGATCGGTCACCCCTCCACTTT | CASRGDRSPLHF
TRBJ1-3 | - | TRBV5-1 | - | TGCGCCAGCAGCTTGCAGGGGCCGGACACCATATATTTT | CASSLQGPDTIYF
TRBJ1-1 | - | TRBV30 | - | TGTGCCTTGACGGGGGGCCCGAACACTGAAGCTTTCTTT | CALTGGPNTEAFF
TRBJ2-1 | TRBD2 | TRBV19 | - | TGTGCCAGTAGTGCGGGAGTGATATACAATGAGCAGTTCTTC | CASSAGVIYNEQFF
TRBJ1-5 | TRBD1 | TRBV19 | few | TGTGCCAGTAGTATTCTGTTTACAGGGGTCCAGCCCCAGCATTTT | CASSILFTGVQPQHF
TRBJ1-2 | - | TRBV6-5 | - | TGTGCCAGCAGATCGGATAGCGCTAACTATGGCTACACCTTC | CASRSDSANYGYTF
TRBJ2-5 | - | TRBV5-1 | - | TGCGCCAGCAGTTCACAAGAGACCCAGTACTTC | CASSSQETQYF
TRBJ1-5 | TRBD1 | TRBV7-2 | - | TGTGCCAGCAGCTTAGAACAGGGGGCCGATCAGCCCCAGCATTTT | CASSLEQGADQPQHF
TRBJ2-6 | - | TRBV19 | - | TGTGCCAGTAGTACCTCCTATGCAGGGGCCAACGTCCTGACTTTC | CASSTSYAGANVLTF
TRBJ2-2 | - | TRBV12-3/TRBV12-4 | few | TGTGCCAGCAGAACAGGGTTTACCGGGGAGCTGTTTTTT | CASRTGFTGELFF
TRBJ1-1 | - | TRBV11-3 | - | TGTGCCAGCAGCTTTGGACAGAACACTGAAGCTTTCTTT | CASSFGQNTEAFF
TRBJ1-2 | - | TRBV5-4 | - | TGTGCCAGCAGCTGGGACACTAACTATGGCTACACCTTC | CASSWDTNYGYTF
TRBJ1-2 | - | TRBV6-6 | - | TGTGCCAGCAGTTACGTGGGGGCAGGGGATGGCTACACCTTC | CASSYVGAGDGYTF